The 32 T cell receptor beta chains below all came from one sample that was sequenced in a study of control samples from healthy donors and cancer patients. TCRdb keeps only in-frame clones here, not all; method: immunoSEQ multiplex PCR. The profile covers 170,000 or so clones, with around 94% appearing a single time and roughly 1.3% taken by the ten largest. The sequenced sample was blood. The receptors were gathered from a woman aged 18-30 years in good health.

J is TRBJ1-6 and V is TRBV6-6, with D possibly matching TRBD1 (5 bases). The CDR3 extends over 16 amino acids. CDR1 MNHNY and CDR2 SVGAGI come from the germline V gene (reference sequence). V lost 7 bases and J 7 bases, leaving 20 bases between the germline ends. The chain's CDR3 is CASTPRQGLGNSPLHF. CDR3 coding DNA: TGTGCCAGCACTCCCCGCCAGGGACTTGGGAATTCACCCCTCCACTTT.

The chain joins TRBV18 to TRBJ1-1; no clear D gene. Trimming took 2 bases from V and 1 from J, leaving 8 bases between them. From germline, CDR1 is KGHSH and CDR2 LQKENI. CDR3 length: 14 residues. CDR3 sequence: CASSPALGNTEAFF. In DNA, the CDR3 is TGTGCCAGCTCACCAGCACTCGGGAACACTGAAGCTTTCTTT.

The chain is built from TRBV6-2 or TRBV6-3 and TRBJ2-2; tentatively, D is TRBD2 (6 bases). The germline CDR1 and CDR2 sequences are MNHEY and SVGEGT. The CDR3 runs to 15 residues. The V end lost 5 bases, the J end lost 3 bases, and 13 bases lay between the germline ends. CDR3 protein: CASSGGREDTGELFF. The CDR3 nucleotides read TGTGCCAGCAGTGGCGGCAGGGAGGACACCGGGGAGCTGTTTTTT.

In its sample, this clone was seen once. V and J are TRBV5-1 and TRBJ2-3, with D possibly matching TRBD1 (5 bases). Trimming took off 4 bases at V and 2 bases at J, with 17 bases between the two ends. The CDR3 runs to 16 residues. CDR1 SGHRS and CDR2 YFSETQ come from the germline V gene. The CDR3 is CASSRMGAGNTDTQYF. CDR3 DNA: TGCGCCAGCAGCCGAATGGGTGCAGGGAACACAGATACGCAGTATTTT.

The chain couples TRBV28 to TRBJ1-3; 9 nucleotides align to TRBD1. Germline V lookup: CDR1 MDHEN, CDR2 SYDVKM. The CDR3 is 16 residues long. Losses at the gene ends were 5 bases for V and 2 bases for J; bases not matched to a gene: 7. The DNA for the CDR3 is TGTGCCAGCAGTGCTCAACAGGGGGCCCCTGGAAACACCATATATTTT. Amino acids: CASSAQQGAPGNTIYF.

As concerns this clone: This CDR3 is also generated by other DNA sequences in the sample. The J gene is TRBJ1-1, the V gene TRBV4-1, with 7 nucleotides matching TRBD1. After removal of 6 bases from V and 8 bases from J, the junction contained 9 bases not matched to a gene. Germline CDR1 reads MGHRA; CDR2 reads YSYEKL. The CDR3 is 13 amino acids. The CDR3 sequence is CASRRSGGSEAFF. The CDR3 bases are TGCGCCAGCAGGCGGTCAGGGGGTAGCGAAGCTTTCTTT.

V gene TRBV5-4 combines with J gene TRBJ2-5; no definite D call. The V and J ends lost 0 bases and 1 base respectively, with 13 bases between them. Germline-derived CDR1 and CDR2 are SGHNT and YYREEE (reference sequence). The CDR3 totals 16 residues. The CDR3 region is CASSLEVSGSQETQYF. The CDR3, as DNA: TGTGCCAGCAGCTTGGAAGTTTCGGGCAGCCAAGAGACCCAGTACTTC.

The chain has TRBV4-1 and TRBJ1-2, with D possibly matching TRBD1 (5 bases). V lost 4 bases and J 2 bases, leaving 5 bases between the germline ends. This CDR3 is built from 12 residues. From germline, CDR1 is MGHRA and CDR2 YSYEKL. CDR3 residues: CASSRGNYGYTF. The CDR3 coding sequence is TGCGCCAGCAGCCGGGGGAACTATGGCTACACCTTC.

The chain employs TRBV2 and TRBJ2-2; 7 nucleotides agree with TRBD1. Germline CDR1 SNHLY, CDR2 FYNNEI. The CDR3 has 14 residues. The V and J ends lost 6 bases and 3 bases, in that order; junction bases with no gene match: 4. CDR3 protein: CASRGQVDTGELFF. DNA for the CDR3: TGTGCCAGCAGAGGACAGGTGGACACCGGGGAGCTGTTTTTT.

This clone showed up just once. The chain carries TRBV7-9 and TRBJ1-2, with D unclear. V was trimmed by 1 base and J by 8 bases, leaving 8 bases between them. Germline loops: CDR1 SEHNR, CDR2 FQNEAQ (reference sequence). CDR3 length: 12 amino acids. Written as DNA, the CDR3 is TGTGCCAGCAGCTTAGATCACTTAGGCTACACCTTC. Its protein product is CASSLDHLGYTF.

The chain combines TRBV28 with TRBJ1-5, with 11 bases identical to TRBD1. CDR1 is MDHEN and CDR2 is SYDVKM in the germline V gene. There are 17 residues in the CDR3. V shed 5 bases and J 4 bases; nucleotides not matched to a gene: 10. The DNA of the CDR3 is TGTGCCAGCAGTAGCCCTGGACAGGGGGCTCCAAATCAGCCCCAGCATTTT. Protein: CASSSPGQGAPNQPQHF.

This clone was found once. The chain is built from TRBV5-6 and TRBJ1-5; maybe TRBD1 (5 bases). The V gene lost 2 bases and the J gene lost 5 bases, with 11 bases spanning the gap. The CDR3 extends over 14 amino acids. Germline V gene sequence: CDR1 SGHDT, CDR2 YYEEEE. Here the CDR3 reads CASSFGGGDQPQHF. In nucleotides, the CDR3 is TGTGCCAGCAGCTTCGGGGGTGGGGATCAGCCCCAGCATTTT.

This chain connects TRBV5-4 to TRBJ2-3; D call uncertain. The CDR3 is made up of 16 amino acids. Looked up from germline, CDR1 is SGHNT and CDR2 is YYREEE (reference sequence). Deletions cut 4 bases from V and 4 bases from J, with 19 bases between. The CDR3 is CASSPTYQDGADTQYF. CDR3 bases: TGTGCCAGCAGCCCCACGTACCAGGATGGCGCAGATACGCAGTATTTT.

The gene calls are TRBV7-9 and TRBJ1-2, with 7 nucleotides matching TRBD1. Looked up from germline, CDR1 is SEHNR and CDR2 is FQNEAQ (reference sequence). The length of the CDR3 is 15 residues. J was trimmed by 8 bases and V by 0 bases; bases with no gene match: 9. The CDR3 spells CASSLAKDRPRGYTF. The CDR3, as DNA: TGTGCCAGCAGCTTAGCGAAGGACAGGCCTAGGGGCTACACCTTC.

The chain employs TRBV7-2 and TRBJ1-1, with D unclear. Germline V CDR1 and CDR2: SGHTA, FQGNSA. Trimming took 5 bases from V and 0 from J, leaving 16 bases between them. This CDR3 is 16 amino acids long. CDR3 DNA sequence: TGTGCCAGCAGCCTTGGTCATGGTTTTATGAACACTGAAGCTTTCTTT. Protein sequence: CASSLGHGFMNTEAFF. The full variable domain, in which reference TRBV7-2 and TRBJ1-1 provide the parts outside the CDR3, is GAGVSQSPSNKVTEKGKDVELRCDPISGHTALYWYRQSLGQGLEFLIYFQGNSAPDKSGLPSDRFSAERTGGSVSTLTIQRTQQEDSAVYLCASSLGHGFMNTEAFFGQGTRLTVV.

The chain uses TRBV3-1 (or the pseudogene TRBV3-2) and TRBJ2-1, with a weak D call TRBD2 (6 bases). Germline values: CDR1 LGHDT, CDR2 YNNKEL (reference sequence). The V and J ends lost 1 base and 8 bases respectively, with 30 bases between them. The CDR3 is 20 residues long. The DNA for the CDR3 is TGTGCCAGCAGCCAAGGAGGCTGGAGTACCCAGCGGGCTACCAGGCATGAGCAGTTCTTC. Its protein is CASSQGGWSTQRATRHEQFF.

The chain employs TRBV7-9 and TRBJ1-5; possible D gene TRBD1, 5 bases. The V and J ends lost 5 bases and 9 bases respectively, with 17 bases between them. Germline V gene sequence: CDR1 SEHNR, CDR2 FQNEAQ (reference sequence). This CDR3 comprises 14 residues. This chain's CDR3 is CASSPIGGDRPQHF. CDR3 DNA sequence: TGTGCCAGCAGCCCTATCGGGGGGGATCGGCCCCAGCATTTT.

The CDR3 is CASSPDRAGGYTF. Written as DNA, the CDR3 is TGTGCCAGCAGTCCCGACAGGGCGGGCGGCTACACCTTC. The rearrangement links TRBV7-9 to TRBJ1-2, with 7 positions matching TRBD1. With 6 bases clipped from V and 8 bases from J, the junction kept 9 bases outside the gene matches. Germline CDR1 SEHNR, CDR2 FQNEAQ (reference sequence). CDR3 size: 13 residues.

The chain joins TRBV6-5 to TRBJ2-1; 7 bases agree with TRBD1. Germline V gene data show CDR1 as MNHEY and CDR2 as SVGAGI. The V segment lost 6 bases and the J segment 10 bases; nucleotides outside the gene matches: 9. The CDR3 runs to 13 residues. The CDR3, as DNA: TGTGCCAGCAGCCGACAGGGTACGGGGGAGCAGTTCTTC. Protein sequence: CASSRQGTGEQFF.

The chain combines TRBV19 with TRBJ1-2; D is unclear. There are 12 residues in the CDR3. Trimming removed 7 bases at V and 8 bases at J, with 14 bases between. The V gene's germline CDR1 is LNHDA and CDR2 SQIVND (reference sequence). The chain's CDR3 is CASTQKLYGYTF. For the CDR3, the DNA is TGTGCCAGTACCCAGAAACTTTACGGCTACACCTTC.

In its sample, this clone was seen once. V usage is TRBV5-5 and J usage is TRBJ1-1, with 9 bases identical to TRBD1. There are 15 residues in the CDR3. Germline-derived CDR1 and CDR2 are SGHKS and YYEKEE (reference sequence). With V trimmed by 4 bases and J by 1 base, 5 bases remained unmatched. The CDR3 loop reads CASSLGQGQNTEAFF. In nucleotides, the CDR3 is TGTGCCAGCAGCCTGGGACAGGGACAGAACACTGAAGCTTTCTTT.

This sequence joins TRBV7-2 and TRBJ2-5, with a tentative D call TRBD2 (6 bases). Trimming removed 6 bases at V and 6 bases at J, with 14 bases between. This CDR3 is 13 amino acids long. Germline V gene lookup returns CDR1 SGHTA and CDR2 FQGNSA. The CDR3 bases are TGTGCCAGCAGTTCGGGACTGGTGAAGACCCAGTACTTC. Translation: CASSSGLVKTQYF.

CDR3 in DNA: TGTGCCAGTAGTTGGAAGGGACGGAACTATGGCTACACCTTC. This sequence encodes CASSWKGRNYGYTF. The V call is TRBV19, the J call TRBJ1-2; D may be TRBD1 (5 bases). Trimming pared 5 bases from V and 2 bases from J, leaving 12 bases between. The germline V gene has CDR1 LNHDA and CDR2 SQIVND (reference sequence). The CDR3 length is 14 residues.

The chain uses TRBV5-1 and TRBJ1-2, with D perhaps matching TRBD1 (6 bases). CDR3 size: 15 residues. Germline V gene sequence: CDR1 SGHRS, CDR2 YFSETQ. The V gene lost 4 bases and the J gene lost 3 bases, with 16 bases spanning the gap. The CDR3 sequence: CASSPTGDLDYGYTF. Written as DNA, the CDR3 is TGCGCCAGCAGCCCGACAGGCGACCTTGACTATGGCTACACCTTC.

J is TRBJ1-2 and V is TRBV28; no firm D call. Trimming removed 6 bases from V and 3 bases from J, with 23 bases in between. The CDR3 is 17 amino acids. The germline V gene encodes CDR1 MDHEN and CDR2 SYDVKM. The CDR3 DNA reads TGTGCCAGCAGCCCGGTGGGCGGGTTGTACGTCGACTATGGCTACACCTTC. Protein sequence: CASSPVGGLYVDYGYTF.

This sequence joins TRBV7-2 and TRBJ1-2, with D possibly matching TRBD1 (5 bases). Germline CDR1 reads SGHTA; CDR2 reads FQGNSA. V was shortened by 3 bases and J by 2 bases, with 10 bases between the two germline ends. CDR3 length: 14 amino acids. The CDR3 spells CASSLTQVNYGYTF. The CDR3 nucleotides are TGTGCCAGCAGCTTGACACAGGTCAACTATGGCTACACCTTC.

The rearrangement joins TRBV5-4 to TRBJ2-7, with TRBD1 matching over 8 bases. J was trimmed by 4 bases and V by 4 bases; bases with no gene match: 10. CDR1 and CDR2 (germline): SGHNT, YYREEE (reference sequence). The CDR3 consists of 15 residues. This chain's CDR3 is CASSPPGTGRYEQYF. The DNA of the CDR3 is TGTGCCAGCAGCCCCCCCGGGACAGGCCGGTACGAGCAGTACTTC.

The J gene is TRBJ2-7, the V gene TRBV4-1; D gene uncertain. Trimming pared 4 bases from V and 2 bases from J, leaving 12 bases between. Germline V lookup: CDR1 MGHRA, CDR2 YSYEKL. This CDR3 spans 14 amino acids. The CDR3 DNA reads as TGCGCCAGCAGCCGCCGAACCGGACCCTACGAGCAGTACTTC. Its translation is CASSRRTGPYEQYF.

The CDR3 bases are TGTGCCAGCAGCTTAGGCCTCGGCAGGGCCTTCTCTGGAAACACCATATATTTT. This sequence encodes CASSLGLGRAFSGNTIYF. J is TRBJ1-3 and V is TRBV13, with D tentatively TRBD1 (5 bases). Germline loops: CDR1 PRHDT, CDR2 FYEKMQ (reference sequence). The CDR3 is made up of 18 amino acids. V dropped 0 bases and J dropped 0 bases, with 15 bases sitting between them.

This chain uses TRBV6-6 with TRBJ1-1; no firm D call. V gave up 9 bases and J gave up 0 bases, with 14 bases separating them. Germline CDR1 reads MNHNY; CDR2 reads SVGAGI (reference sequence). This CDR3 contains 14 residues. The CDR3 sequence is CASTSPGVNTEAFF. In nucleotides, the CDR3 is TGTGCCAGTACTTCCCCCGGGGTGAACACTGAAGCTTTCTTT.

The rearrangement joins TRBV27 to TRBJ2-1, with D tentatively TRBD2 (6 bases). Germline CDR1 MNHEY, CDR2 SMNVEV (reference sequence). V gave up 5 bases and J gave up 0 bases, with 17 bases separating them. The CDR3 has 17 amino acids. CDR3 DNA sequence: TGTGCCAGCAGTCGGGGGTGGGGGTCTAGCTCCTACAATGAGCAGTTCTTC. It specifies CASSRGWGSSSYNEQFF.

This clone was detected only once. The V and J genes are TRBV9 and TRBJ2-2; 10 positions match TRBD1. V shed 2 bases and J 6 bases; nucleotides not matched to a gene: 4. This CDR3 has 15 residues. Looked up from germline, CDR1 is SGDLS and CDR2 is YYNGEE. The CDR3 reads CASSVSGTGAGELFF. The CDR3 nucleotides read TGTGCCAGCAGCGTCTCCGGGACAGGGGCCGGGGAGCTGTTTTTT.